This T cell receptor beta chain was identified in a study of cytotoxic CD8 clonotypes in ibrutinib-treated CLL. Study-wide background: There were about 10 relapsed/refractory patients and about 14 treatment-naive patients, and 17 to 18 were IGHV unmutated.

Comments on this clone: Its antigen is undetermined.

This CDR3 is 15 amino acids long. V dropped 4 bases and J dropped 8; count of bases not matched to a gene: 12. From germline, CDR1 is SGHDT and CDR2 YYEEEE. Whole-study results and caveats: Elevated clonality accompanied ibrutinib response, with a return toward baseline values at progression. Age-matched healthy donor levels were exceeded by baseline clonality, which tracked circulating CD8+ T-cell counts.

Only in-frame clones appear in the TCRdb table, and some are missing; sequencing was by immunoSEQ multiplex PCR. In the table there are hundreds of thousands of clones, about three quarters of which are singletons. The sequence was obtained from a human donor with chronic lymphocytic leukemia. This sample comprised PBMCs, obtained after 24 months of ibrutinib treatment. The chain carries TRBV5-6 and TRBJ2-1; TRBD1 aligns across 7 bases. As DNA, the CDR3 is TGTGCCAGCAGCGTGGTGGGTGGGCAGGGGGATGAGCAGTTCTTC. Translating it yields CASSVVGGQGDEQFF. The complete variable domain, with remaining parts taken from reference TRBV5-6 and TRBJ2-1, reads DAGVTQSPTHLIKTRGQQVTLRCSPKSGHDTVSWYQQALGQGPQFIFQYYEEEERQRGNFPDRFSGHQFPNYSSELNVNALLLGDSALYLCASSVVGGQGDEQFFGPGTRLTVL.